Reported below is one T cell receptor (beta chain). The data derive from a study of blood T cell repertoires in COVID-19. Across the whole study: COVID-19 samples collected from the United States, Italy and Spain covered acute and convalescent phases. From T cells, B-cell-depleted T cells, or PBMCs came the material, which was cDNA or gDNA.

Germline-derived CDR1 and CDR2 are SGHRS and YFSETQ. The CDR3 spans 16 residues. The V segment lost 0 bases and the J segment 0 bases; nucleotides outside the gene matches: 5. This table comes from immunoSEQ multiplex PCR, and its TCRdb copy is limited to in-frame clones, with some not included. The sample contains nearly 350,000 clones, roughly 84% of which appear only once. Recruitment covered roughly 22 US areas and drew participants whose ages spanned 18 to 89 years. Source material: PBMCs or T cells enriched from blood (not recorded which). The chain employs TRBV5-1 and TRBJ1-1; 7 bases line up with TRBD1. This receptor was taken from a woman aged 25 to 39 who had recovered from COVID-19. The chain's CDR3 is CASSLGGGALNTEAFF. In DNA form, the CDR3 reads TGCGCCAGCAGCTTGGGAGGGGGCGCCCTGAACACTGAAGCTTTCTTT.